A selection of T cell receptor beta chains follows, all from one sample in a study of blood T cell repertoires in COVID-19. TCRdb's copy holds only in-frame clones and misses some; the assay was immunoSEQ multiplex PCR. The sample holds roughly 50,000 clones; around 84% are singletons and the top ten take approximately 12%. Specimen: peripheral blood. Every receptor here comes from an elderly woman with acute or convalescent COVID-19. Each CDR3 is given with its conserved first and last residue. A D gene is named only where the DNA matches it firmly. Expanded clones are given a class, and other clones once, few, many or no size at all.

. TRBJ2-5 TRBV7-9 . TGTGCCAGCAGCTTTAGGGGGACCCGACAGTACCAAGAGACCCAGTACTTC CASSFRGTRQYQETQYF
few TRBJ1-2 TRBV5-6 TRBD1 TGTGCCAGCAGCTCTGTGGGACAGGGGGCCTTGGATGGCTACACCTTC CASSSVGQGALDGYTF
. TRBJ2-5 TRBV18 . TGTGCCAGCGCGACGGGGGTGGGAGAGACCCAGTACTTC CASATGVGETQYF
. TRBJ1-1 TRBV19 TRBD1 TGTGCCAGTAGTCCCAAGACAGGGGGCGCATCTGAAGCTTTCTTT CASSPKTGGASEAFF
once TRBJ2-1 TRBV9 TRBD2 TGTGCCAGCAGCGACGGACGGAAGCGGGGGCGCAGCTCCTACAATGAGCAGTTCTTC CASSDGRKRGRSSYNEQFF
. TRBJ2-4 TRBV12-3/TRBV12-4 . TGTGCCAGCAGTTCGGGGGATCTAAACATTCAGTACTTC CASSSGDLNIQYF
. TRBJ2-5 TRBV5-1 TRBD1 TGCGCCAGCAGCTTTCAGGGGGCGCGGGAGACCCAGTACTTC CASSFQGARETQYF
. TRBJ2-3 TRBV7-2 TRBD2 TGTGCCAGCAGCCCAAGGGGTAGCGGGGAGGATACGCAGTATTTT CASSPRGSGEDTQYF
once TRBJ1-2 TRBV11-2 TRBD1 TGTGCCAGCAGCCCGGACAGGTTATATGGCTACACCTTC CASSPDRLYGYTF
. TRBJ1-6 TRBV6-5 . TGTGCCAGCAGGAGACAGGATAATTCACCCCTCCACTTT CASRRQDNSPLHF
. TRBJ1-1 TRBV6-5 . TGTGCCAGCAGGAGCCGGGGGACCTTGGGTGCTTTCTTT CASRSRGTLGAFF
. TRBJ2-1 TRBV5-1 TRBD2 TGCGCCAGCAGCTTGGGGGGACTAGCGGGGGCACCCTTCTCCTACAATGAGCAGTTCTTC CASSLGGLAGAPFSYNEQFF
. TRBJ2-7 TRBV3-1/TRBV3-2 . TGTGCCAGCAGCCCTAGGACTTCCCTCGCCTACGAGCAGTACTTC CASSPRTSLAYEQYF
few TRBJ2-1 TRBV10-2 TRBD1 TGCGCCAGCAGTGAGGGGACAGAAAACTACAATGAGCAGTTCTTC CASSEGTENYNEQFF
. TRBJ2-5 TRBV5-6 . TGTGCCAGCAGCTTTGGTGTGCCCCTTTTTAGGGGTGGAGAGACCCAGTACTTC CASSFGVPLFRGGETQYF
. TRBJ2-1 TRBV5-1 . TGCGCCAGCAGCGGCAGGGGTAATGAGCAGTTCTTC CASSGRGNEQFF
. TRBJ1-6 TRBV2 . TGTGCCAGCAGTGTCCGGGGGTCGCAGTCCAATTCACCCCTCCACTTT CASSVRGSQSNSPLHF
. TRBJ2-1 TRBV9 TRBD1 TGTGCCAGCAGCGTAGTTTCTCGACAGGGGGCGGATGAGCAGTTCTTC CASSVVSRQGADEQFF